The sequence of this T cell receptor (beta chain) was determined in a study of cytomegalovirus exposure and HLA in healthy donors. Study-wide findings and caveats: Data from an earlier analysis indicated that most TCR beta V segments were productive either about 87% or about 30% of the time.

As to this clone: The antigen remains unidentified.

It was with 60 Vbeta and 13 Jbeta primers that the PCR ran. Measured with immunoSEQ multiplex PCR; TCRdb has only the in-frame clones, and not every one. The table lists 150,000 or so clones, about 74% of them singletons, with less than 15% in the top ten. CDR1 LNHDA and CDR2 SQIVND come from the germline V gene (reference sequence). Trimming at V came to 5 bases and at J to 2 bases, leaving 6 bases not matched to a gene. This CDR3 contains 15 residues. Source material: PBMCs. The V and J genes are TRBV19 and TRBJ2-7; 10 bases are shared with TRBD1. This TCR was recovered from a man aged 35-49 years in good health and CMV-seropositive. This CDR3 reads CASSLRTGGPYEQYF. The CDR3 DNA sequence: TGTGCCAGTAGTCTTCGGACAGGGGGACCCTACGAGCAGTACTTC.